One and the same sample provided the 11 T cell receptor beta chains below, sequenced in a study of T cell responses to AZD1222 COVID-19 vaccine. Here immunoSEQ multiplex PCR was the method, and the copy in TCRdb shows in-frame clones only, minus some. The table shows 110,000 or so clones, with more than 70% occurring only once. The source was peripheral blood, collected on day 0 of MenACWY control vaccination. The receptors were gathered from an adult in good health.

The chain is built from TRBV2 and TRBJ1-1, with a possible D match to TRBD1 (5 bases). Trimming left V 6 bases short and J 4 bases short, with 15 bases between. The length of the CDR3 is 14 residues. The germline V gene encodes CDR1 SNHLY and CDR2 FYNNEI. Here the CDR3 DNA reads TGTGCCAGCAGGGCGAGAGGGGACGGCACTGAAGCTTTCTTT. Translation gives CASRARGDGTEAFF.

This rearrangement joins TRBV7-2 to TRBJ1-6; weak D call: TRBD1 (6 bases). Germline V gene data show CDR1 as SGHTA and CDR2 as FQGNSA. V was cut by 2 bases and J by 7 bases, with 12 bases left in between. The CDR3 sequence is 15 residues long. This CDR3 reads CASSLLPGVNSPLHF. CDR3 nucleotide sequence: TGTGCCAGCAGCTTACTACCAGGGGTAAATTCACCCCTCCACTTT.

V gene TRBV3-1 (or the pseudogene TRBV3-2) combines with J gene TRBJ1-3, with a tentative D call TRBD1 (5 bases). The CDR3 has 15 amino acids. V dropped 0 bases and J dropped 0 bases, with 6 bases sitting between them. Germline values: CDR1 LGHDT, CDR2 YNNKEL (reference sequence). CDR3 nucleotide sequence: TGTGCCAGCAGCCAAGATCAGGGCTCTGGAAACACCATATATTTT. Translating it yields CASSQDQGSGNTIYF.

The chain recombines TRBV5-1 with TRBJ2-2, with D uncertain. The CDR3 is 13 residues long. The germline V and J ends were trimmed by 5 bases and 5 bases, with 10 bases remaining between them. Germline assignment: CDR1 SGHRS and CDR2 YFSETQ. The CDR3 loop reads CASRLETTGELFF. DNA for the CDR3: TGCGCCAGCAGATTAGAAACAACCGGGGAGCTGTTTTTT.

The V gene is TRBV4-3, the J gene TRBJ1-4; tentatively, D is TRBD1 (5 bases). This CDR3 spans 16 amino acids. V was cut by 0 bases and J by 4 bases, with 12 bases left in between. CDR1 is LGHNA, CDR2 YSLEER, per germline. CDR3: CASSQDHPGNNEKLFF. Written as DNA, the CDR3 is TGCGCCAGCAGCCAAGATCACCCAGGGAATAATGAAAAACTGTTTTTT.

This clone was counted a single time. The chain employs TRBV6-2 or TRBV6-3 and TRBJ2-2; 7 bases align to TRBD2. After removal of 2 bases from V and 0 bases from J, the junction contained 0 bases not matched to a gene. This CDR3 has 15 residues. Germline loops: CDR1 MNHEY, CDR2 SVGEGT. The CDR3 coding sequence is TGTGCCAGCAGTTACCGGGAGGCGAACACCGGGGAGCTGTTTTTT. Amino acid sequence: CASSYREANTGELFF.

As to this clone: Other nucleotide sequences in the sample specify the same CDR3. This chain uses TRBV9 with TRBJ1-3; weak D call: TRBD1 (5 bases). The germline gives CDR1 SGDLS, CDR2 YYNGEE. V was cut by 0 bases and J by 4 bases, with 8 bases left in between. The length of the CDR3 is 14 residues. CDR3 sequence (DNA): TGTGCCAGCAGCGTAGGAGGGGAAGGAAACACCATATATTTT. It translates to CASSVGGEGNTIYF.

The chain uses TRBV7-9 and TRBJ1-5, with D perhaps TRBD1 (6 bases). This CDR3 has 16 residues. The germline V and J ends were trimmed by 1 base and 2 bases, with 12 bases remaining between them. Germline CDR1 SEHNR, CDR2 FQNEAQ (reference sequence). The chain's CDR3 is CASSLGTGRGNQPQHF. CDR3 bases: TGTGCCAGCAGCTTAGGTACAGGGAGGGGCAATCAGCCCCAGCATTTT.

This clone has a count of ten or more. The CDR3 is CASTAGGYTEAFF. As DNA, the CDR3 is TGTGCCAGCACCGCAGGGGGCTACACTGAAGCTTTCTTT. V is TRBV3-1 (or the pseudogene TRBV3-2) and J is TRBJ1-1, with 8 nucleotides matching TRBD1. Per germline, CDR1 LGHDT and CDR2 YNNKEL (reference sequence). The junction had 4 bases not matched to a gene; V was cut back by 7 bases and J by 3 bases. This CDR3 has 13 residues.

This chain uses TRBV6-5 with TRBJ1-2; D is perhaps TRBD1 (5 bases). The CDR3 is 15 residues long. The germline V and J ends were trimmed by 2 bases and 8 bases, with 18 bases remaining between them. Germline CDR1 is MNHEY and CDR2 is SVGAGI. This CDR3 reads CASSYSRGLMNGYTF. CDR3 bases: TGTGCCAGCAGTTACAGTAGGGGCCTTATGAACGGCTACACCTTC.

The chain has TRBV7-9 and TRBJ1-4, with 7 bases matching TRBD1. Germline CDR1 reads SEHNR; CDR2 reads FQNEAQ (reference sequence). V gave up 6 bases and J gave up 5 bases; unmatched junction bases: 6. The CDR3 runs 14 residues. The DNA of the CDR3 is TGTGCCAGCAGATCAGGGGGTTACAATGAAAAACTGTTTTTT. Protein: CASRSGGYNEKLFF.